This T cell receptor beta chain comes out of a study of cytomegalovirus exposure and HLA in healthy donors. The approximately 120-subject validation cohort, separate from the 666-subject first cohort, included the donors. Some clones are missing from TCRdb's copy, which holds only in-frame ones; the method was immunoSEQ multiplex PCR. The table lists approximately 230,000 clones, more than 85% of them singletons. Remarks on this clone: Its antigen is not known.

The CDR3 loop spans 15 amino acids. The germline gives CDR1 SGDLS, CDR2 YYNGEE. J lost 5 bases, V lost 4 bases, and 11 bases had no gene match. Notes on the study in general: Investigators reported 150 to 200 TCR beta chains as tied to cytomegalovirus. Rare sequences made up most TCRs, while some public TCRs were found in many donors.

The V and J genes are TRBV9 and TRBJ2-5; TRBD2 matches 7 bases. This TCR derives from a man aged 18-30 years in good health and CMV-seropositive. Sequencing was done on a sample of PBMCs. CDR3 coding DNA: TGTGCCAGCAGCTCAAGGACTAGAGGGGCGGAGACCCAGTACTTC. Translation: CASSSRTRGAETQYF.